The next 13 T cell receptor beta chains were all read from a single sample in a study of T cell responses to AZD1222 COVID-19 vaccine. Method: immunoSEQ multiplex PCR; TCRdb's copy keeps in-frame clones and lacks some. Here the sample spans around 140,000 clones, about 90% being singletons. The specimen was peripheral blood, collected 28 days after the second dose of the MenACWY control vaccine. The origin of the receptors is an adult who received the MenACWY meningococcal vaccine as a control.

V usage is TRBV4-3 and J usage is TRBJ2-5; 13 nucleotides match TRBD2. The CDR3 consists of 18 residues. V trimming: 1 base; J trimming: 1 base; junction bases outside the gene matches: 6. The germline V gene encodes CDR1 LGHNA and CDR2 YSLEER. The CDR3 DNA reads as TGCGCCAGCAGCCAAGGGACTAGCGGGGGCATGACCCAAGAGACCCAGTACTTC. It codes for CASSQGTSGGMTQETQYF.

This chain links TRBV9 with TRBJ2-7; TRBD2 matches 7 bases. With 2 bases clipped from V and 5 bases from J, the junction kept 7 bases outside the gene matches. The CDR3 has 14 residues. From germline, CDR1 is SGDLS and CDR2 YYNGEE. This CDR3 reads CASSVWRERDEQYF. The CDR3 region has the DNA TGTGCCAGCAGCGTTTGGCGGGAGAGGGACGAGCAGTACTTC.

The chain employs TRBV7-3 and TRBJ2-1, with 15 bases identical to TRBD2. The CDR3 loop spans 15 amino acids. The germline V gene has CDR1 SGHTA and CDR2 FQGTGA. V trimming: 5 bases; J trimming: 9 bases; junction bases outside the gene matches: 5. The CDR3 here is CASSNRTSGRGEQFF. For the CDR3, the DNA is TGTGCCAGCAGCAACCGGACTAGCGGGAGGGGTGAGCAGTTCTTC.

This clone was counted a few times. The chain links TRBV11-2 to TRBJ2-5; TRBD2 aligns across 9 bases. V shed 0 bases and J 5 bases; nucleotides not matched to a gene: 7. The CDR3 contains 16 residues. Per the germline V gene, CDR1 is SGHAT and CDR2 is FQNNGV. In nucleotides, the CDR3 is TGTGCCAGCAGCTTAGATGCTAGCGGGATGGGGGAGACCCAGTACTTC. This codes for CASSLDASGMGETQYF.

The chain recombines TRBV28 with TRBJ1-5; D is unclear. V lost 1 base to trimming and J lost 5 bases, with 3 bases between them. The CDR3 runs 12 residues. The germline CDR1 and CDR2 sequences are MDHEN and SYDVKM. This CDR3 is CASSLSDQPQHF. The DNA of the CDR3 is TGTGCCAGCAGTTTATCGGATCAGCCCCAGCATTTT.

The chain uses TRBV5-1 and TRBJ1-2; D uncertain. The V end was cut by 0 bases, the J end by 2 bases, with 11 bases between. Germline lookup yields CDR1 SGHRS and CDR2 YFSETQ. This CDR3 region has 15 residues. The CDR3 is CASSLASGPNYGYTF. The CDR3 DNA sequence: TGCGCCAGCAGCTTGGCCTCAGGCCCGAACTATGGCTACACCTTC.

In its sample, this clone was seen once. The chain uses TRBV7-2 and TRBJ1-1; D gene uncertain. Deletions cut 1 base from V and 7 bases from J, with 10 bases between. The CDR3 extends over 13 amino acids. Germline V gene sequence: CDR1 SGHTA, CDR2 FQGNSA. The CDR3 spells CASSLGQINEAFF. CDR3 in DNA: TGTGCCAGCAGCTTAGGCCAGATTAATGAAGCTTTCTTT.

V is TRBV10-3 and J is TRBJ2-1, with D possibly TRBD1 on 6 matching bases. Between the trimmed V and J ends, which lost 3 bases and 1 base, there was a span of 10 bases. This CDR3 is built from 15 residues. Germline V gene lookup returns CDR1 ENHRY and CDR2 SYGVKD. CDR3 sequence: CAISEGTQSYNEQFF. CDR3 DNA: TGTGCCATCAGTGAAGGGACACAGTCCTACAATGAGCAGTTCTTC.

Remarks on this clone: Other DNA sequences in the sample encode the same CDR3. This rearrangement joins TRBV5-5 to TRBJ1-5; a weak D match, TRBD1 (5 bases). CDR3 length: 14 residues. V lost 0 bases and J 6 bases, leaving 10 bases between the germline ends. Germline-derived CDR1 and CDR2 are SGHKS and YYEKEE (reference sequence). CDR3 sequence: CASSLAAGSQPQHF. CDR3 in DNA: TGTGCCAGCAGCTTGGCGGCAGGGAGTCAGCCCCAGCATTTT.

The V call is TRBV7-9, the J call TRBJ2-5; D call uncertain. The V end lost 5 bases, the J end lost 4 bases, and 23 bases lay between the germline ends. Germline assignment: CDR1 SEHNR and CDR2 FQNEAQ (reference sequence). The CDR3 runs 17 residues. CDR3: CASSGWTFFGVAETQYF. The DNA for the CDR3 is TGTGCCAGCAGCGGGTGGACGTTTTTTGGGGTTGCAGAGACCCAGTACTTC.

The rearrangement joins TRBV12-3 or TRBV12-4 to TRBJ2-5; 9 bases are a match to TRBD1. With 4 bases clipped from V and 4 bases from J, the junction kept 1 base outside the gene matches. The CDR3 has 13 residues. This chain's CDR3 is CASSSGQGETQYF. DNA for the CDR3: TGTGCCAGCAGTTCGGGACAGGGAGAGACCCAGTACTTC.

This chain joins TRBV3-1 (or the pseudogene TRBV3-2) and TRBJ1-5; D is undetermined. Per germline, CDR1 LGHDT and CDR2 YNNKEL (reference sequence). The CDR3 length is 16 residues. V lost 1 base and J lost 0, with 10 bases in between. This CDR3 is CASSQGVSVSNQPQHF. CDR3 nucleotides: TGTGCCAGCAGCCAAGGGGTCTCTGTTAGCAATCAGCCCCAGCATTTT.

The chain joins TRBV24-1 to TRBJ2-1; D is tentatively TRBD1 or TRBD2 (5 bases each). The V end lost 1 base, the J end lost 8 bases, and 14 bases lay between the germline ends. Germline CDR1 and CDR2: KGHDR and SFDVKD. The CDR3 extends over 15 amino acids. CDR3 protein: CATSDFGGLKDEQFF. The CDR3 DNA reads as TGTGCCACCAGTGATTTTGGGGGTCTAAAAGATGAGCAGTTCTTC.